Listed below are T cell receptor beta chains from one sample, sequenced in a study of blood T cell repertoires in COVID-19. Repertoires were generated with immunoSEQ multiplex PCR, while TCRdb's copy carries only in-frame clones and drops some. The table lists over 450,000 clones, roughly nine tenths of them singletons, with roughly 8% in the top ten. The sequencing sample was made of peripheral blood. The receptors come from a woman in her forties or fifties with COVID-19, enrolled during active disease. CDR3s include the opening cysteine and the closing phenylalanine or tryptophan. A D gene is named only where the DNA matches it firmly. Clone sizes are given selectively: once, few, many, or a class where the clone is expanded.

abundance | j_gene | d_gene | v_gene | CDR3nt | CDR3aa
. | TRBJ1-1 | . | TRBV18 | TGTGCCAGCTCACCATCGACAGAGTCCACTGAAGCTTTCTTT | CASSPSTESTEAFF
. | TRBJ1-1 | . | TRBV4-1 | TGCGCCAGCAGCCAAGAAGGCACGAGGGACACTGAAGCTTTCTTT | CASSQEGTRDTEAFF
. | TRBJ2-3 | . | TRBV4-2 | TGTGCCAGCAGCCAACTAGATACGCAGTATTTT | CASSQLDTQYF
. | TRBJ1-6 | . | TRBV24-1 | TGTGCCACCAGTGATTTGTACTCATTCAATTCACCCCTCCACTTT | CATSDLYSFNSPLHF
. | TRBJ2-7 | TRBD2 | TRBV28 | TGTGCCAGCAGTTTGGCGGGGGGGGAGGAGTACTTC | CASSLAGGEEYF
. | TRBJ1-1 | . | TRBV6-1 | TGTGCCAGCAGTGAATGGCCCCACGAAGCTTTCTTT | CASSEWPHEAFF
. | TRBJ1-2 | . | TRBV9 | TGTGCCAGCAGCTTCGGGACAACTCTTAACTATGGCTACACCTTC | CASSFGTTLNYGYTF
. | TRBJ2-5 | TRBD2 | TRBV5-1 | TGCGCCAGCTGCTTGGGATGGGGGGGAGAGACCCAGTACTTC | CASCLGWGGETQYF
. | TRBJ2-1 | TRBD2 | TRBV5-1 | TGCGCCAGCAGCTTAGTCGGACTAGCGGGAATTCATGAGCAGTTCTTC | CASSLVGLAGIHEQFF
. | TRBJ1-6 | . | TRBV7-8 | TGTGCCAGCAGATTCCCGGGGAGTAATTCACCCCTCCACTTT | CASRFPGSNSPLHF
. | TRBJ2-1 | TRBD2 | TRBV5-6 | TGTGCCAGCAGCTTGCTTAGCGGGGGTGACCGCTACAATGAGCAGTTCTTC | CASSLLSGGDRYNEQFF
. | TRBJ2-7 | . | TRBV19 | TGTGCCAGTAGTATCGCGGGGAGCGAGCAGTACTTC | CASSIAGSEQYF
. | TRBJ2-1 | . | TRBV20-1 | TGCAGTGTTTATACGGTTGAGCAGTTCTTC | CSVYTVEQFF
once | TRBJ2-2 | . | TRBV4-1 | TGCGCCAGCAGCCAACAAAGGCGAGGAACCGGGGAGCTGTTTTTT | CASSQQRRGTGELFF
. | TRBJ1-1 | TRBD1 | TRBV5-1 | TGCGCCAGCAGCCGGACAGGGGGGAATACTGAAGCTTTCTTT | CASSRTGGNTEAFF
. | TRBJ2-3 | TRBD1 | TRBV2 | TGTGCCAGCAGTGGTCCTGTCCCGGGACAGGATCGATACACAGATACGCAGTATTTT | CASSGPVPGQDRYTDTQYF
few | TRBJ2-2 | . | TRBV18 | TGTGCCAGCTCACCGGACAGGAACACCGGGGAGCTGTTTTTT | CASSPDRNTGELFF
. | TRBJ2-3 | . | TRBV18 | TGTGCCAGCTCACTACTCACAGATACGCAGTATTTT | CASSLLTDTQYF
. | TRBJ1-1 | TRBD1 | TRBV6-5 | TGTGCCAGCGGGACAGGGTCGGGTTTGAACACTGAAGCTTTCTTT | CASGTGSGLNTEAFF
. | TRBJ1-1 | . | TRBV30 | TGTGCCTGGAATTCGGGGTGGACTGAAGCTTTCTTT | CAWNSGWTEAFF
. | TRBJ2-3 | . | TRBV5-4 | TGTGCCAGCAGCTTTTACGGGGGACGGACTACCACAGATACGCAGTATTTT | CASSFYGGRTTTDTQYF
. | TRBJ2-2 | TRBD1 | TRBV5-1 | TGCGCCAGCAGCTCCATACCGGGACAGGGGGCAACCGGGGAGCTGTTTTTT | CASSSIPGQGATGELFF
. | TRBJ1-2 | TRBD1 | TRBV7-2 | TGTGCCAGCAGTCTCTTTCAGGGGGCAGGCTATGGCTACACCTTC | CASSLFQGAGYGYTF
once | TRBJ2-3 | . | TRBV12-3/TRBV12-4 | TGTGCCAGCAGTCCTTCGGATACGCAGTATTTT | CASSPSDTQYF
few | TRBJ2-1 | TRBD2 | TRBV2 | TGTGCCAGCTTGGGGAGGGGAGGGGACAATGAGCAGTTCTTC | CASLGRGGDNEQFF
. | TRBJ1-1 | . | TRBV5-5 | TGTGCCAGCAGTTACTACCTCACAGGGAACACTGAAGCTTTCTTT | CASSYYLTGNTEAFF
. | TRBJ2-1 | TRBD1 | TRBV19 | TGTGCCAGTAGTATAGGAGGGGACAGGGGATCCAATGAGCAGTTCTTC | CASSIGGDRGSNEQFF
. | TRBJ2-3 | TRBD1 | TRBV12-3/TRBV12-4 | TGTGCCAGCAGACCGGGACAGCTCAATACGCAGTATTTT | CASRPGQLNTQYF
. | TRBJ1-4 | . | TRBV3-1/TRBV3-2 | TGTGCCAGCAGCCAAGGTTGGAGAGAGTCTAATGAAAAACTGTTTTTT | CASSQGWRESNEKLFF
. | TRBJ2-2 | . | TRBV7-9 | TGTGCCAGCAGCTCCGGAGTTTTTACCGGGGAGCTGTTTTTT | CASSSGVFTGELFF
. | TRBJ2-2 | TRBD2 | TRBV3-1/TRBV3-2 | TGTGCCAGCAGCCAAGATCGAGGCGGGGGGAAGGACACCGGGGAGCTGTTTTTT | CASSQDRGGGKDTGELFF
once | TRBJ2-3 | TRBD2 | TRBV4-2 | TGTGCCAGCAGCCAAGAAACTAGCGGGGCCAACGGGGATACGCAGTATTTT | CASSQETSGANGDTQYF
. | TRBJ2-3 | . | TRBV30 | TGTGCCTGGAGTGTAAAACTCGATACGCAGTATTTT | CAWSVKLDTQYF
. | TRBJ1-5 | TRBD1 | TRBV3-1/TRBV3-2 | TGTGCCAGCAGCCAAGTATTCGACAGGGGTGTGAGTCAGAGCAATCAGCCCCAGCATTTT | CASSQVFDRGVSQSNQPQHF
. | TRBJ2-2 | . | TRBV18 | TGTGCCAGCTCACCGGGACAATCATCCCTCGGGGAGCTGTTTTTT | CASSPGQSSLGELFF
. | TRBJ2-1 | TRBD2 | TRBV5-4 | TGTGCCAGCCAAGCGGGAGGGCAGTACAATGAGCAGTTCTTC | CASQAGGQYNEQFF
. | TRBJ1-4 | . | TRBV28 | TGTGCCAGCAGTTTGAGGCTCCTAACTAATGAAAAACTGTTTTTT | CASSLRLLTNEKLFF
. | TRBJ2-5 | . | TRBV18 | TGTGCCAGCTCACCAGGGACTCTCCCAGAGACCCAGTACTTC | CASSPGTLPETQYF
. | TRBJ1-3 | . | TRBV7-9 | TGTGCCAGCAGCCTCGAGAGAGGAAACACCATATATTTT | CASSLERGNTIYF
few | TRBJ2-7 | . | TRBV6-5 | TGTGCCAGCAGTTACAGGTACAGGACCTACGAGCAGTACTTC | CASSYRYRTYEQYF
. | TRBJ2-2 | TRBD2 | TRBV6-1 | TGTGCCAGCAGTGAAGGGGGACTAGCGGGGCCGAACACCGGGGAGCTGTTTTTT | CASSEGGLAGPNTGELFF
. | TRBJ2-3 | . | TRBV6-5 | TGTGCCAGCATCTGGGACTCCACAGATACGCAGTATTTT | CASIWDSTDTQYF
. | TRBJ2-7 | TRBD1 | TRBV25-1 | TGTGCCAGCAGTCTATCCACCGGGACAGGGAATATTGAGCAGTACTTC | CASSLSTGTGNIEQYF
. | TRBJ1-2 | . | TRBV19 | TGTGCCAGTACCCTTAACTATGGCTACACCTTC | CASTLNYGYTF
once | TRBJ2-3 | . | TRBV19 | TGTGCCAGTAATGGGCCGGCAGTGGGGAGGGATACGCAGTATTTT | CASNGPAVGRDTQYF
. | TRBJ1-1 | TRBD1 | TRBV29-1 | TGCAGCGTCTCTAGGACAGGCCCCTTCCGGAACACTGAAGCTTTCTTT | CSVSRTGPFRNTEAFF